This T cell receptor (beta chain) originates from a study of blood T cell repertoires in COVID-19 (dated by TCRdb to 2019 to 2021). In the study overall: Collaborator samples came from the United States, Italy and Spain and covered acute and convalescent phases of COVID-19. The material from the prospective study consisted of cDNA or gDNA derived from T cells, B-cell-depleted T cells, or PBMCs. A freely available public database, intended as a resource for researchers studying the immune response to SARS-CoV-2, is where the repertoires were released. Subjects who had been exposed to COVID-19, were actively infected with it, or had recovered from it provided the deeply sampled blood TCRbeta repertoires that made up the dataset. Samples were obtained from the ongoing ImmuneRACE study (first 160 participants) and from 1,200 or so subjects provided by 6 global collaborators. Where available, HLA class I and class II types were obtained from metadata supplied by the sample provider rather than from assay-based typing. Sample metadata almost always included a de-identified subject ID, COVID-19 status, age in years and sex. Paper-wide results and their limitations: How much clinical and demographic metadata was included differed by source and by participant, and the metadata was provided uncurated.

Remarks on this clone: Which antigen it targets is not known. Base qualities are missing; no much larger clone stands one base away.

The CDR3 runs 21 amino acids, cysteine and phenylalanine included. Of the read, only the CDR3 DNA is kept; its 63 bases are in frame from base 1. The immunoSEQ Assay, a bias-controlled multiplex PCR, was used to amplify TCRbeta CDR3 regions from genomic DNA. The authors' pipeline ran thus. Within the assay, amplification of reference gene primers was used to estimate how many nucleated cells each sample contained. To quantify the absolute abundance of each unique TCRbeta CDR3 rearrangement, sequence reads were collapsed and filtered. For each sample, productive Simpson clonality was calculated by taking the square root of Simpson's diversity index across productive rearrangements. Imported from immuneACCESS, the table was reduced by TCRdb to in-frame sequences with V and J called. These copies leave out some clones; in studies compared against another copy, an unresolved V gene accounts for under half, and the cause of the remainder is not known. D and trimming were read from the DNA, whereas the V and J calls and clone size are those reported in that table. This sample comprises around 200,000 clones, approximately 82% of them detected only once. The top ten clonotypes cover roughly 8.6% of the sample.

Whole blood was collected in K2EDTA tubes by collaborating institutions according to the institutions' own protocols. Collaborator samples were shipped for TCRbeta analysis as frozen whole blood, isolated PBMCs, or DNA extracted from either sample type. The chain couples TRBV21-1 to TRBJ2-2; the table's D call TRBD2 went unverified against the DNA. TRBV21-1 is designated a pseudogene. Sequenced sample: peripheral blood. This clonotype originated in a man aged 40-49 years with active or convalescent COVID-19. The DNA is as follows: TGTGCCAGCTATGTGGGACACCAATCACTAGCGGGAGGGCCTAAGGGCGGGGAGCTGTTTTTT. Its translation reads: CASYVGHQSLAGGPKGGELFF.